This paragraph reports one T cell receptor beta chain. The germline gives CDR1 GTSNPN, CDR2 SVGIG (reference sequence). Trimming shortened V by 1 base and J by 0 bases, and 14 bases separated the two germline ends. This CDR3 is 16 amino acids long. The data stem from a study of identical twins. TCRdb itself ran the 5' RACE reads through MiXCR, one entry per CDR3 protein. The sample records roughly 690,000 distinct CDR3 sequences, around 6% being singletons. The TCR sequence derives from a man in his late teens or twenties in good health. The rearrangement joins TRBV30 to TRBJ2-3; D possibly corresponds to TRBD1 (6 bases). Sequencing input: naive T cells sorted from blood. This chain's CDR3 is CAWSAPDRTSTDTQYF. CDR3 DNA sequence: TGTGCCTGGAGTGCCCCGGACAGAACTAGCACAGATACGCAGTATTTT.